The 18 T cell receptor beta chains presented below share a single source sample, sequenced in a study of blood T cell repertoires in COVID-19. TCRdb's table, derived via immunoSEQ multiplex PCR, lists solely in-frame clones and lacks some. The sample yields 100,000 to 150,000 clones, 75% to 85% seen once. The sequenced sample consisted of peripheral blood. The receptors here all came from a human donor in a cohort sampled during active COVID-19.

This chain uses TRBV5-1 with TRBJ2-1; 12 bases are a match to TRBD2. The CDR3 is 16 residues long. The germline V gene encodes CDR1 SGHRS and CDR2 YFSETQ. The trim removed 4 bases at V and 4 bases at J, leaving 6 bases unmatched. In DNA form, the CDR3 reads TGCGCCAGCAGCACGACTAGCGGGGGACCATACAATGAGCAGTTCTTC. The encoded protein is CASSTTSGGPYNEQFF.

The CDR3 loop reads CSDIRDRGVGELFF. The CDR3 DNA follows: TGCAGCGACATCCGGGACAGGGGAGTTGGGGAGCTGTTTTTT. The chain combines TRBV29-1 with TRBJ2-2; 10 bases match TRBD1. This CDR3 region has 14 residues. V lost 7 bases, J lost 8 bases, and 10 bases stayed unmatched. The germline V gene has CDR1 SQVTM and CDR2 ANQGSEA.

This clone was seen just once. The CDR3 coding sequence is TGTGCCAGCCGTCCTGCCGGGAGCTCCTACGAGCAGTACTTC. It is translated as CASRPAGSSYEQYF. This rearrangement joins TRBV13 to TRBJ2-7; perhaps TRBD2 as D (6 bases). The length of the CDR3 is 14 residues. V was shortened by 8 bases and J by 0 bases, with 14 bases between the two germline ends. Germline loops: CDR1 PRHDT, CDR2 FYEKMQ (reference sequence).

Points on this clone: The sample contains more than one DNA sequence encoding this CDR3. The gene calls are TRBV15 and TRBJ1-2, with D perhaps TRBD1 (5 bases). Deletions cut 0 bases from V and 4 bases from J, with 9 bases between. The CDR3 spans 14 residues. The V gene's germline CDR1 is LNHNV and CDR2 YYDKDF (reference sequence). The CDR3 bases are TGTGCCACCAGCAGAGACAGGGTAGGCTATGGCTACACCTTC. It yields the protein CATSRDRVGYGYTF.

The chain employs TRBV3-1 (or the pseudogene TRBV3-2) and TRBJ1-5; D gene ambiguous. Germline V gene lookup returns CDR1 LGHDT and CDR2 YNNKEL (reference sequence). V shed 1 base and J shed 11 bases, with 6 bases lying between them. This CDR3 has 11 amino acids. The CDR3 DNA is TGTGCCAGCAGCCAAGGCGGGGCCCAGCATTTT. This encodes CASSQGGAQHF.

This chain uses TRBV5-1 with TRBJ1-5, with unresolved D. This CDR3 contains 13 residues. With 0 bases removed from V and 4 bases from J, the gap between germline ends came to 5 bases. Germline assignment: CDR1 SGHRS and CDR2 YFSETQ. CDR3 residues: CASSLAGNQPQHF. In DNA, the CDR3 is TGCGCCAGCAGCTTGGCGGGGAATCAGCCCCAGCATTTT.

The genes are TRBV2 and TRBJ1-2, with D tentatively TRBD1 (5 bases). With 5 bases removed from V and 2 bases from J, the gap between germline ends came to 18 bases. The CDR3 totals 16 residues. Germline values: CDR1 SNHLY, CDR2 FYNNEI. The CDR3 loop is CASSTLTDQGNYGYTF. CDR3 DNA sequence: TGTGCCAGCAGTACCCTCACCGACCAGGGAAACTATGGCTACACCTTC.

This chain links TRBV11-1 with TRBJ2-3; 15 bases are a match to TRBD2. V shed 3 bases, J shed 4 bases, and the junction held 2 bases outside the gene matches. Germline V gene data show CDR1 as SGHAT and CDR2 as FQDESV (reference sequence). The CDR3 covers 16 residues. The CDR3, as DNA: TGTGCCAGCAGCTTGCGGACTAGCGGGGGGGCAGATACGCAGTATTTT. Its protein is CASSLRTSGGADTQYF. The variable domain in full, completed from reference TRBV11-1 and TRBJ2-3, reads EAEVAQSPRYKITEKSQAVAFWCDPISGHATLYWYRQILGQGPELLVQFQDESVVDDSQLPKDRFSAERLKGVDSTLKIQPAELGDSAMYLCASSLRTSGGADTQYFGPGTRLTVL.

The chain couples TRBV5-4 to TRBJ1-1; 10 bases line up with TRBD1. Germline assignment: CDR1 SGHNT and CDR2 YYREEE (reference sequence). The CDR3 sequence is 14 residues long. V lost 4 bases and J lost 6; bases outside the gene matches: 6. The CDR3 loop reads CASSTDRGVAEAFF. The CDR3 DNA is TGTGCCAGCAGCACGGACAGGGGGGTTGCTGAAGCTTTCTTT.

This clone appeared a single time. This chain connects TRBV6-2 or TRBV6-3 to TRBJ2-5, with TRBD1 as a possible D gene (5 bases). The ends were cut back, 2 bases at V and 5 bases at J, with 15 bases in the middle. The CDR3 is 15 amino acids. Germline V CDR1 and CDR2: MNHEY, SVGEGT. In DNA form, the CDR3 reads TGTGCCAGCAGTTACCACCTGGACACGTTCGAGACCCAGTACTTC. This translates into CASSYHLDTFETQYF.

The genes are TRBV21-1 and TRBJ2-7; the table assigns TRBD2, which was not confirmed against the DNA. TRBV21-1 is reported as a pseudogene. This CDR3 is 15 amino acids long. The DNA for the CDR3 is TGTGCCAGCAGCAAACAGGGACTGCTGAACTACGAGCAGTACTTC. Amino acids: CASSKQGLLNYEQYF.

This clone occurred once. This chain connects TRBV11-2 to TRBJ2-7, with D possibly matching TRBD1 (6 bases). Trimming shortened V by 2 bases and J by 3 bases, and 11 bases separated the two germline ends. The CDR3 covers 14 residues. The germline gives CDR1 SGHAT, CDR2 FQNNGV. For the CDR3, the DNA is TGTGCCAGCAGCTTAAGACAGGTTCTCTACGAGCAGTACTTC. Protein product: CASSLRQVLYEQYF.

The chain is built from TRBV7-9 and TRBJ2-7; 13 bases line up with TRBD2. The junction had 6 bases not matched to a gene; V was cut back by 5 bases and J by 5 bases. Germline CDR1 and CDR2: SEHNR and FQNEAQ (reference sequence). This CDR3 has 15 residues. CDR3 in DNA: TGTGCCAGCAGCCCGAGACTAGCGGGGGGAAACGAGCAGTACTTC. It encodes CASSPRLAGGNEQYF.

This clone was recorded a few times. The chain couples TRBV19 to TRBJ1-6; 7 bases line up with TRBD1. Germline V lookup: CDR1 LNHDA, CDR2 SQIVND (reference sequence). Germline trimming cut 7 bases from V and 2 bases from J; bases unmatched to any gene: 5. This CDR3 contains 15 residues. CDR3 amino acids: CASKQGYPYNSPLHF. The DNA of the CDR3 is TGTGCCAGTAAACAGGGGTATCCCTATAATTCACCCCTCCACTTT.

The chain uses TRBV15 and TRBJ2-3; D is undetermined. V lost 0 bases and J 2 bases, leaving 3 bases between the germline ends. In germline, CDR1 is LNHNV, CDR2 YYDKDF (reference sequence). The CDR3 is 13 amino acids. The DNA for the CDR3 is TGTGCCACCAGCAGAGACTCCACAGATACGCAGTATTTT. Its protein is CATSRDSTDTQYF.

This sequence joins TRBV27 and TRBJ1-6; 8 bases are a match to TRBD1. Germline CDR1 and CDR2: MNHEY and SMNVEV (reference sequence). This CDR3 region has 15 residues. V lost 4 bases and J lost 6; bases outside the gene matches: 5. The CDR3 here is CASSYQGAVNSPLHF. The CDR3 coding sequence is TGTGCCAGCAGTTATCAGGGGGCTGTTAATTCACCCCTCCACTTT.

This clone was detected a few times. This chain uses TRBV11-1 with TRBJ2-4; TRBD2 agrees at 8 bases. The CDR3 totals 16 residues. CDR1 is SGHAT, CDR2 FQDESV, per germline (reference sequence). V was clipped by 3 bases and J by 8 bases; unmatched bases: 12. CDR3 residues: CASSFVAGLSRDIQYF. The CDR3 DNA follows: TGTGCCAGCAGCTTCGTAGCGGGACTTTCGAGGGACATTCAGTACTTC.

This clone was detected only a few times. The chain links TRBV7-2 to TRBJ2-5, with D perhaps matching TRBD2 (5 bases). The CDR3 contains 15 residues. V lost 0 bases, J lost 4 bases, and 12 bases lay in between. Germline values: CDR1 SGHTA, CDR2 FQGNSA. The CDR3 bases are TGTGCCAGCAGCTTAGCGGAGGTACCATCAGAGACCCAGTACTTC. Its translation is CASSLAEVPSETQYF.